What follows are 8 T cell receptor beta chains derived from one specimen sequenced in a study of T-cell memory formation after mild COVID-19. MiXCR, applied by TCRdb to the 5' RACE reads, yields one record per CDR3 protein. The data show roughly 600,000 distinct CDR3 sequences, with about a sixth seen just once and about 12% held by the top ten. The sequencing input was PBMCs or a T cell subset sorted from them (not recorded which). The receptors originated from an adult woman who had mild COVID-19 (a few samples of this study predate the infection). Cell type and time point are not known.

This clonotype was seen ten or more times. V gene TRBV13 combines with J gene TRBJ1-1; D ambiguous. V was trimmed by 5 bases and J by 1 base, leaving 11 bases between them. There are 14 residues in the CDR3. Germline CDR1 and CDR2: PRHDT and FYEKMQ (reference sequence). CDR3 sequence (DNA): TGTGCCAGCAGCAGTGGCCAGCAGAACACTGAAGCTTTCTTT. Amino acid sequence: CASSSGQQNTEAFF.

The V call is TRBV30, the J call TRBJ2-3, with 7 nucleotides matching TRBD1. CDR3 length equals 17 residues. Germline V gene lookup returns CDR1 GTSNPN and CDR2 SVGIG (reference sequence). V lost 4 bases to trimming and J lost 6 bases; unmatched junction nucleotides: 19. CDR3 residues: CAWIRSGQTRSMDTQYF. DNA for the CDR3: TGTGCCTGGATACGGTCGGGACAGACACGTTCAATGGATACGCAGTATTTT.

This clonotype was counted at least ten times. The CDR3, as DNA: TGTGCCAGCAGCGAAAACACTGAAGCTTTCTTT. It yields the protein CASSENTEAFF. V is TRBV7-2 and J is TRBJ1-1; D gene unclear. Germline CDR1 reads SGHTA; CDR2 reads FQGNSA. The germline V and J ends were trimmed by 5 bases and 2 bases, with 3 bases remaining between them. The CDR3 length is 11 residues.

The gene calls are TRBV27 and TRBJ2-7, with TRBD2 identical over 10 bases. This CDR3 has 16 amino acids. The germline V gene encodes CDR1 MNHEY and CDR2 SMNVEV (reference sequence). The J segment lost 2 bases and the V segment lost 0 bases, leaving 4 bases of the junction unmatched. The CDR3 protein is CASSLSQAGGPYEQYF. As DNA, the CDR3 is TGTGCCAGCAGTTTATCCCAAGCGGGAGGGCCCTACGAGCAGTACTTC.

A few counts support this clonotype. The rearrangement uses TRBV29-1 and TRBJ2-3; 10 bases line up with TRBD2. The germline gives CDR1 SQVTM, CDR2 ANQGSEA. V shed 0 bases, J shed 5 bases, and the junction held 2 bases outside the gene matches. The CDR3 has 14 residues. The CDR3 region is CSVEELAGIDTQYF. CDR3 in DNA: TGCAGCGTTGAAGAACTAGCGGGGATAGATACGCAGTATTTT.

This clonotype was seen a handful of times. The CDR3 reads CSAREIRGQTPDEQYF. CDR3 nucleotides: TGCAGTGCTAGAGAGATCCGGGGACAGACCCCGGACGAGCAGTACTTC. The chain links TRBV20-1 to TRBJ2-7, with 7 bases lining up with TRBD1. CDR3 length: 16 residues. Germline V lookup: CDR1 DFQATT, CDR2 SNEGSKA (reference sequence). With 0 bases clipped from V and 5 bases from J, the junction kept 13 bases outside the gene matches.

The chain is built from TRBV9 and TRBJ2-1, with D tentatively TRBD2 (7 bases). Germline V CDR1 and CDR2: SGDLS, YYNGEE. Trimming took off 0 bases at V and 9 bases at J, with 16 bases between the two ends. The CDR3 sequence is 15 residues long. CDR3 in amino acids: CASSVAGGSIGEQFF. The DNA for the CDR3 is TGTGCCAGCAGCGTAGCGGGGGGCTCGATCGGTGAGCAGTTCTTC.

The V and J genes are TRBV20-1 and TRBJ2-3; D uncertain. The CDR3 consists of 16 residues. The germline V gene encodes CDR1 DFQATT and CDR2 SNEGSKA (reference sequence). V lost 0 bases and J 2 bases, leaving 15 bases between the germline ends. As DNA, the CDR3 is TGCAGTGCTAGAGATTTAAAGGGCCCAGTCACAGATACGCAGTATTTT. Translation gives CSARDLKGPVTDTQYF.